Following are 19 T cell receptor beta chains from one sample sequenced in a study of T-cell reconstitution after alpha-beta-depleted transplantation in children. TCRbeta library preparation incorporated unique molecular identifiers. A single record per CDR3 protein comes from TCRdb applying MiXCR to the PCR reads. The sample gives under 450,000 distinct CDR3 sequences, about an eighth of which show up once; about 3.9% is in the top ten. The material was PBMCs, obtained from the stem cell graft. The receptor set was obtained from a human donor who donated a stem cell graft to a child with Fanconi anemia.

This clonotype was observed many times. The CDR3 sequence is CASSYRQSNEQFF. The CDR3 DNA sequence: TGTGCCAGCAGTTATCGACAGAGCAATGAGCAGTTCTTC. The rearrangement uses TRBV27 and TRBJ2-1; D possibly corresponds to TRBD1 (5 bases). Germline loops: CDR1 MNHEY, CDR2 SMNVEV (reference sequence). Trimming took off 4 bases at V and 6 bases at J, with 10 bases between the two ends. This CDR3 is 13 amino acids long.

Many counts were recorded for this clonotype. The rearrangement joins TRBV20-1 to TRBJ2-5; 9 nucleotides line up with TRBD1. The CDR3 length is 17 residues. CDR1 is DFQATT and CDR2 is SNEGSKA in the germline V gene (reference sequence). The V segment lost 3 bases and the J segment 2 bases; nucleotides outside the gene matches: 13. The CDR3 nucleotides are TGCAGTGCTAGTGTGTCCGCGGGGACAGGGCATCAAGAGACCCAGTACTTC. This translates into CSASVSAGTGHQETQYF.

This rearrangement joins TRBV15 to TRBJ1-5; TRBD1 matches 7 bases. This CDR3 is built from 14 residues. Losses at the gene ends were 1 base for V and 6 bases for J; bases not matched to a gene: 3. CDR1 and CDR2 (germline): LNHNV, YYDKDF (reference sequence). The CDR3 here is CATSRGDRAQPQHF. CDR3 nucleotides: TGTGCCACCAGCAGAGGCGACAGGGCTCAGCCCCAGCATTTT.

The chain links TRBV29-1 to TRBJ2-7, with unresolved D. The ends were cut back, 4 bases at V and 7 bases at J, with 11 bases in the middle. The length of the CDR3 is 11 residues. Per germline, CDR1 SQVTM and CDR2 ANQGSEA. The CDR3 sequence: CSVVSYPEQYF. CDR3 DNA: TGCAGCGTTGTCAGCTACCCTGAGCAGTACTTC.

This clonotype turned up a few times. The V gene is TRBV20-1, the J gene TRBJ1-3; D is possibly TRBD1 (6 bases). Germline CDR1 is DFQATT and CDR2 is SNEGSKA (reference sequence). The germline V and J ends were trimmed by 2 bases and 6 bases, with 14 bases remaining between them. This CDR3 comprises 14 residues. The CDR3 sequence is CSARTPGQQNTIYF. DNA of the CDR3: TGCAGTGCTAGAACCCCGGGACAACAAAACACCATATATTTT.

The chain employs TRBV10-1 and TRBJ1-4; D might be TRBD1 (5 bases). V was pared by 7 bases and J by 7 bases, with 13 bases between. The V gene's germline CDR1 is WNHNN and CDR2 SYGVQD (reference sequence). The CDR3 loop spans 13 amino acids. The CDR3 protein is CASTPGLGEKLFF. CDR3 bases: TGCGCCAGCACCCCGGGACTTGGTGAAAAACTGTTTTTT.

Here the CDR3 reads CSARVRTSNEQYV. The CDR3 DNA reads as TGCAGTGCTAGAGTCAGGACAAGTAACGAGCAGTACGTC. V is TRBV20-1 and J is TRBJ2-7; maybe TRBD1 (5 bases). Looked up from germline, CDR1 is DFQATT and CDR2 is SNEGSKA (reference sequence). CDR3 size: 13 residues. V gave up 1 base and J gave up 5 bases, with 12 bases separating them.

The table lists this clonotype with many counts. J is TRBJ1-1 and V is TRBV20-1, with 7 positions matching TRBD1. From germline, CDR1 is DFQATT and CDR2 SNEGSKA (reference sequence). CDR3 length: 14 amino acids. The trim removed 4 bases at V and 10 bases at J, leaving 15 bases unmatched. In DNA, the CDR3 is TGCAGTGCTACTTTCCTTAGGGGGCTCGGAGTAGCTTTCTTT. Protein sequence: CSATFLRGLGVAFF.

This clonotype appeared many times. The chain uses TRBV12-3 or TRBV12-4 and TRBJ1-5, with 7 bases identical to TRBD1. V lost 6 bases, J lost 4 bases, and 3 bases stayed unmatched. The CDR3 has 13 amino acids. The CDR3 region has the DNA TGTGCCAGCAGGGGACAGTCGAATCAGCCCCAGCATTTT. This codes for CASRGQSNQPQHF.

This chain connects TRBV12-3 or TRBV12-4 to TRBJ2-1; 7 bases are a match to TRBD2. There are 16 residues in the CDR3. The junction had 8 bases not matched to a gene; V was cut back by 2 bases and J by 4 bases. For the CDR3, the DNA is TGTGCCAGCAGTTTAAGGAGAAGCGGGGTATACAATGAGCAGTTCTTC. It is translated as CASSLRRSGVYNEQFF.

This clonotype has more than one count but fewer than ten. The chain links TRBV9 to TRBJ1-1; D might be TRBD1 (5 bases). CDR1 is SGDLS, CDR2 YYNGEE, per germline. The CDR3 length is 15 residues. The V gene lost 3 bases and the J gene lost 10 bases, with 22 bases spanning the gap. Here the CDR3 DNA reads TGTGCCAGCAGCGGACCTGGTGGTCAGGGATACGGAGCTTTCTTT. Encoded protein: CASSGPGGQGYGAFF.

CDR3 in DNA: TGCAGTGCTAGCGGGCAGGCCAATCAGCCCCAGCATTTT. Protein sequence: CSASGQANQPQHF. The genes are TRBV20-1 and TRBJ1-5; no clear D gene. The CDR3 loop spans 13 amino acids. CDR1 and CDR2 from the germline V gene are DFQATT and SNEGSKA (reference sequence). V shed 3 bases and J shed 3 bases, with 9 bases lying between them.

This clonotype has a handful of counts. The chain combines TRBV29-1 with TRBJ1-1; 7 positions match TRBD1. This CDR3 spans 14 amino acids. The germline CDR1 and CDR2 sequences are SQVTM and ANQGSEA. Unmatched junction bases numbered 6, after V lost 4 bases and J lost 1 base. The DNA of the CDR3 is TGCAGCGTTGCCCCGGGACAGCCGAACACTGAAGCTTTCTTT. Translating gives CSVAPGQPNTEAFF.

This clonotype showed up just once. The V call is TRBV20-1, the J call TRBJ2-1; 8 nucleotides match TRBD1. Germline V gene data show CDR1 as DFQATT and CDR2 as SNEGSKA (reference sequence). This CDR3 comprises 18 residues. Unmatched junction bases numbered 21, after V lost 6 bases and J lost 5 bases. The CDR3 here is CSANGQGGAGGGDNEQFF. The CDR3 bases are TGCAGTGCAAACGGACAGGGTGGGGCAGGGGGCGGTGACAATGAGCAGTTCTTC.

CDR3 amino acids: CASSSSTGEETQYF. For the CDR3, the DNA is TGTGCCAGCAGCTCGTCGACAGGGGAAGAGACCCAGTACTTC. The rearrangement uses TRBV11-2 and TRBJ2-5; TRBD1 matches at 8 bases. This CDR3 is built from 14 residues. From germline, CDR1 is SGHAT and CDR2 FQNNGV. V trimming: 4 bases; J trimming: 3 bases; junction bases outside the gene matches: 4. Looking up the rest from reference TRBV11-2 and TRBJ2-5 gives the full variable domain: EAGVAQSPRYKIIEKRQSVAFWCNPISGHATLYWYQQILGQGPKLLIQFQNNGVVDDSQLPKDRFSAERLKGVDSTLKIQPAKLEDSAVYLCASSSSTGEETQYFGPGTRLLVL.

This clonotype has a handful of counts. CDR3 residues: CASSLATWDMQFF. In DNA form, the CDR3 reads TGTGCCAGCAGCCTAGCGACGTGGGATATGCAGTTCTTC. The chain uses TRBV14 and TRBJ2-1; maybe TRBD2 (5 bases). The CDR3 totals 13 residues. Per germline, CDR1 SGHDN and CDR2 FVKESK. Trimming pared 4 bases from V and 12 bases from J, leaving 16 bases between.

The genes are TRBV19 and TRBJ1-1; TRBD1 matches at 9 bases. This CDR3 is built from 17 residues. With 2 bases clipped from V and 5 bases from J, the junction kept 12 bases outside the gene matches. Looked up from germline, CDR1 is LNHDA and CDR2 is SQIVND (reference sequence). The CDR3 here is CASSISPVRDRVTEAFF. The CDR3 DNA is TGTGCCAGTAGTATATCCCCCGTACGGGACAGGGTAACTGAAGCTTTCTTT.

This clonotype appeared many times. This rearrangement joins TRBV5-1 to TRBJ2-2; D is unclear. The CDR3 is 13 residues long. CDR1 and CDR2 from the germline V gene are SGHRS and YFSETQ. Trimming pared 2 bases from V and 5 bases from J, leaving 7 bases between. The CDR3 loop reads CASSFIPTGELFF. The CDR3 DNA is TGCGCCAGCAGCTTTATTCCGACCGGGGAGCTGTTTTTT. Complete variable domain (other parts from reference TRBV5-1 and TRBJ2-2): KAGVTQTPRYLIKTRGQQVTLSCSPISGHRSVSWYQQTPGQGLQFLFEYFSETQRNKGNFPGRFSGRQFSNSRSEMNVSTLELGDSALYLCASSFIPTGELFFGEGSRLTVL.

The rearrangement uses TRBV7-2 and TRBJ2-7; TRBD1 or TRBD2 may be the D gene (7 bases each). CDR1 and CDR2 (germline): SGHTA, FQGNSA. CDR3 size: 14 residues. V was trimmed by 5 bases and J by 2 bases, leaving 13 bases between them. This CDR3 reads CASSPGGAPYEQYF. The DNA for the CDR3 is TGTGCCAGCAGCCCAGGGGGGGCCCCCTACGAGCAGTACTTC. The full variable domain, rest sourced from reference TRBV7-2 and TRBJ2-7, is GAGVSQSPSNKVTEKGKDVELRCDPISGHTALYWYRQSLGQGLEFLIYFQGNSAPDKSGLPSDRFSAERTGGSVSTLTIQRTQQEDSAVYLCASSPGGAPYEQYFGPGTRLTVT.